This entry concerns a single TCR beta chain. TCRdb keeps only in-frame clones here, not all; method: immunoSEQ multiplex PCR. The table includes some 19,000 clones, under 85% detected once. The sample originates from a study of PD-L1 blockade in urothelial cancer. Study at large: Most patients, about 85% of the roughly 30, were males with bladder-origin cancer. Blood yielded a median of about 150,000 T cells per sample.

The CDR3 covers 14 residues. Per the germline V gene, CDR1 is ENHRY and CDR2 is SYGVKD. V was trimmed by 5 bases and J by 1 base, leaving 9 bases between them. Time point of the sample: peripheral blood 6 weeks after treatment start. Each patient supplied 1 to 8 pretreatment and on-treatment samples. V is TRBV10-3 and J is TRBJ2-1, with D perhaps TRBD1 (6 bases). This material consisted of PBMCs, taken around atezolizumab (anti-PD-L1) treatment. The origin of this receptor is a man in his fifties with urothelial cancer. CDR3 in amino acids: CAISQDSSYNEQFF. In nucleotides, the CDR3 is TGTGCCATCAGTCAGGACAGTTCCTACAATGAGCAGTTCTTC.